This T cell receptor beta chain stems from a study of blood T cell repertoires in COVID-19. Whole-study context: The United States, Italy and Spain supplied acute and convalescent COVID-19 samples.

Authors' methods: Scientists estimated how many nucleated cells there were by amplifying reference gene primers. Some clones are missing from TCRdb's copy, which holds only in-frame ones; the method was immunoSEQ multiplex PCR. That table supplies the V and J calls and clone size; D and trimming were determined from the DNA. This table holds 200,000 to 250,000 clones, around 82% found once. Germline CDR1 reads LNHDA; CDR2 reads SQIVND (reference sequence). V shed 5 bases, J shed 6 bases, and the junction held 10 bases outside the gene matches. The CDR3 extends over 16 amino acids. V is TRBV19 and J is TRBJ2-2; 9 bases agree with TRBD1. Sequencing was done on a sample of peripheral blood. The sequence came from a woman older than 75 with active or convalescent COVID-19. Written as DNA, the CDR3 is TGTGCCAGTAGTTTATGGACAGGGGTGTTGGCCGGGGAGCTGTTTTTT. The encoded protein is CASSLWTGVLAGELFF.